This record concerns one T cell receptor (beta chain) sequence. The antigen it binds to is not known. Base qualities are missing; no much larger clone stands one base away. The sample comes from a study of T cell changes during pregnancy in multiple sclerosis (dated by TCRdb to the late 2010s). General notes on the study: In women with multiple sclerosis, the researchers looked at how the T cell repertoire shifted as pregnancy progressed.

Libraries came from the immunoSEQ multiplex PCR assay. Drawn from immuneACCESS, this table holds only the in-frame rearrangements with V and J called that TCRdb kept. Clones are partly lost; checked studies trace under half to an unresolved V gene and leave the rest unexplained. Across this sample there are some 95,000 clones, with almost 95% seen only once. Clones ranked in the top ten supply around 2.5% of the sample. The material was peripheral blood, obtained in the first trimester of pregnancy. This receptor was taken from a female donor with multiple sclerosis, enrolled in a pregnancy study.

The nucleotide sequence is TGTGCCAGCAGTCAGCCGGAGGGACTAGCGTCCTACGAGCAGTACTTC. It specifies CASSQPEGLASYEQYF. The chain links TRBV6-6 with TRBJ2-7; a stretch of 10 junction bases matches TRBD2. The CDR3 holds 16 amino acids from the cysteine to the phenylalanine. Solely the CDR3 DNA is kept, with 48 bases framed from the first base. V is trimmed back by 5 bases and J by 1 base, and the junction contains 8 bases that no gene match accounts for. From the germline V gene (reference sequence), CDR1 is MNHNY and CDR2 is SVGAGI.